Below are 24 T cell receptor beta chains sequenced from a single sample in a study of cytomegalovirus exposure and HLA in healthy donors. Primers for the PCR totalled 60 Vbeta and 13 Jbeta. Libraries were prepared by immunoSEQ multiplex PCR; TCRdb keeps only in-frame clonotypes and omits some of them. The repertoire consists of around 96,000 clones, with approximately 80% occurring once and the leading ten covering 2% to 2.5%. Sequencing was carried out using PBMCs. These receptors all stem from a man younger than 35 in good health and CMV-seronegative.

V gene TRBV6-5 combines with J gene TRBJ1-2, with 7 bases that match TRBD1. The trim removed 7 bases at V and 4 bases at J, leaving 6 bases unmatched. Germline V gives CDR1 MNHEY, CDR2 SVGAGI. CDR3 length: 13 amino acids. The CDR3 here is CASTAGTAYGYTF. CDR3 sequence (DNA): TGTGCCAGCACCGCAGGGACAGCCTATGGCTACACCTTC.

V usage is TRBV6-1 and J usage is TRBJ2-7, with D perhaps matching TRBD1 (6 bases). V was pared by 4 bases and J by 3 bases, with 13 bases between. The CDR3 totals 14 residues. Looked up from germline, CDR1 is MNHNS and CDR2 is SASEGT. CDR3 nucleotide sequence: TGTGCCAGCAGTGCTGTACAGGGACGCTACGAGCAGTACTTC. Translated: CASSAVQGRYEQYF.

The chain carries TRBV18 and TRBJ2-7, with D unresolved. Germline CDR1 is KGHSH and CDR2 is LQKENI. The ends were cut back, 2 bases at V and 1 base at J, with 18 bases in the middle. The CDR3 runs to 17 residues. The CDR3 protein is CASSPIPRSARSYEQYF. CDR3 DNA: TGTGCCAGCTCACCAATACCCCGGAGCGCGAGGTCCTACGAGCAGTACTTC.

This chain connects TRBV5-1 to TRBJ1-5; D not resolved. V lost 4 bases, J lost 1 base, and 9 bases lay in between. CDR3 length: 14 residues. Germline V CDR1 and CDR2: SGHRS, YFSETQ. CDR3 amino acids: CASSPTPSNQPQHF. CDR3 bases: TGCGCCAGCAGCCCGACACCAAGCAATCAGCCCCAGCATTTT.

The chain recombines TRBV7-9 with TRBJ2-1, with 10 bases identical to TRBD1. From germline, CDR1 is SEHNR and CDR2 FQNEAQ (reference sequence). CDR3 size: 16 residues. V trimming: 4 bases; J trimming: 4 bases; junction bases outside the gene matches: 7. CDR3 sequence (DNA): TGTGCCAGCAGCTCAGCCGGGACAGGGGAGTACAATGAGCAGTTCTTC. Translated, it gives CASSSAGTGEYNEQFF. The complete variable domain, with remaining parts taken from reference TRBV7-9 and TRBJ2-1, reads DTGVSQNPRHKITKRGQNVTFRCDPISEHNRLYWYRQTLGQGPEFLTYFQNEAQLEKSRLLSDRFSAERPKGSFSTLEIQRTEQGDSAMYLCASSSAGTGEYNEQFFGPGTRLTVL.

The chain employs TRBV10-1 and TRBJ2-7; 9 bases fit TRBD2. With V trimmed by 7 bases and J by 3 bases, 16 bases remained unmatched. The CDR3 is 17 amino acids. Germline V gene sequence: CDR1 WNHNN, CDR2 SYGVQD (reference sequence). The CDR3 spells CASMEERGVAGLYEQYF. The CDR3 nucleotides read TGCGCCAGCATGGAGGAGCGGGGGGTTGCTGGACTCTACGAGCAGTACTTC.

The CDR3 bases are TGTGCCAGCAGTCCCGGTTATAGCAATCAGCCCCAGCATTTT. Its translation: CASSPGYSNQPQHF. This rearrangement joins TRBV27 to TRBJ1-5; no clear D gene. The CDR3 runs to 14 residues. CDR1 is MNHEY, CDR2 SMNVEV, per germline (reference sequence). The V end lost 5 bases, the J end lost 0 bases, and 8 bases lay between the germline ends.

This clone was seen only once. This chain uses TRBV7-2 with TRBJ2-3; 10 bases map to TRBD2. V dropped 4 bases and J dropped 2; count of bases not matched to a gene: 9. This CDR3 is 17 amino acids long. Germline-derived CDR1 and CDR2 are SGHTA and FQGNSA. The CDR3 sequence: CASSSLITSGATDTQYF. CDR3 nucleotides: TGTGCCAGCAGCTCCCTTATAACTAGCGGGGCCACAGATACGCAGTATTTT.

The rearrangement links TRBV5-1 to TRBJ2-2, with TRBD2 identical over 7 bases. Germline-derived CDR1 and CDR2 are SGHRS and YFSETQ. Trimming at V came to 3 bases and at J to 3 bases, leaving 8 bases not matched to a gene. CDR3 length: 16 residues. CDR3: CASSWDAGGYTGELFF. CDR3 DNA sequence: TGCGCCAGCAGCTGGGACGCCGGGGGGTACACCGGGGAGCTGTTTTTT.

J is TRBJ2-3 and V is TRBV5-4, with 7 bases aligning to TRBD2. Germline assignment: CDR1 SGHNT and CDR2 YYREEE (reference sequence). The CDR3 length is 16 residues. The V segment lost 2 bases and the J segment 5 bases; nucleotides outside the gene matches: 11. The CDR3 protein is CASSFALGLVQDTQYF. The CDR3 region has the DNA TGTGCCAGCAGCTTTGCCCTCGGACTAGTGCAAGATACGCAGTATTTT.

The chain employs TRBV6-1 and TRBJ2-1; D gene unclear. CDR3 length equals 14 residues. Trimming stripped 5 bases from V and 7 bases from J, with 15 bases between. Germline values: CDR1 MNHNS, CDR2 SASEGT. Here the CDR3 DNA reads TGTGCCAGCAGTTTCCTTAACTTCGGGAATGAGCAGTTCTTC. This codes for CASSFLNFGNEQFF.

The chain couples TRBV6-1 to TRBJ2-5; TRBD2 matches 7 bases. The CDR3 loop spans 14 amino acids. V was pared by 7 bases and J by 2 bases, with 7 bases of the junction left unmatched. CDR1 and CDR2 from the germline V gene are MNHNS and SASEGT. CDR3 sequence reads: CASNRRGRQETQYF. CDR3 sequence (DNA): TGTGCCAGCAATAGGCGGGGGAGACAAGAGACCCAGTACTTC.

This CDR3 reads CAWTAGVNQPQHF. The CDR3 nucleotides read TGTGCCTGGACGGCAGGGGTGAATCAGCCCCAGCATTTT. The V gene is TRBV30, the J gene TRBJ1-5, with D possibly being TRBD1 (6 bases). Germline loops: CDR1 GTSNPN, CDR2 SVGIG (reference sequence). The CDR3 contains 13 residues. Trimming took 4 bases from V and 4 from J, leaving 11 bases between them.

V is TRBV30 and J is TRBJ2-5; 9 bases map to TRBD2. The germline CDR1 and CDR2 sequences are GTSNPN and SVGIG (reference sequence). The CDR3 has 15 residues. V gave up 4 bases and J gave up 5 bases; unmatched junction bases: 11. CDR3 residues: CAWNVGGGATETQYF. Here the CDR3 DNA reads TGTGCCTGGAACGTGGGCGGGGGGGCGACGGAGACCCAGTACTTC. The full variable domain, its missing parts supplied by reference TRBV30 and TRBJ2-5, is SQTIHQWPATLVQPVGSPLSLECTVEGTSNPNLYWYRQAAGRGLQLLFYSVGIGQISSEVPQNLSASRPQDRQFILSSKKLLLSDSGFYLCAWNVGGGATETQYFGPGTRLLVL.

V gene TRBV29-1 combines with J gene TRBJ1-1; no clear D. Germline V lookup: CDR1 SQVTM, CDR2 ANQGSEA. The V end was cut by 6 bases, the J end by 0 bases, with 11 bases between. This CDR3 spans 13 amino acids. DNA for the CDR3: TGCAGCGTCTCGCTTAGCTTGAACACTGAAGCTTTCTTT. Residues: CSVSLSLNTEAFF.

This sequence joins TRBV4-1 and TRBJ2-1; 8 bases agree with TRBD2. The CDR3 is 15 amino acids. J lost 6 bases, V lost 1 base, and 5 bases had no gene match. Germline V gives CDR1 MGHRA, CDR2 YSYEKL. CDR3 sequence: CASSQVAGGRNEQFF. The CDR3 nucleotides read TGCGCCAGCAGCCAAGTTGCGGGGGGCCGCAATGAGCAGTTCTTC.

The genes are TRBV27 and TRBJ1-6; D not resolved. Germline V gene data show CDR1 as MNHEY and CDR2 as SMNVEV (reference sequence). The CDR3 length is 16 residues. Between the trimmed V and J ends, which lost 3 bases and 2 bases, there was a span of 11 bases. This CDR3 is CASSFEASAYNSPLHF. The CDR3 DNA follows: TGTGCCAGCAGTTTCGAGGCGAGCGCCTATAATTCACCCCTCCACTTT.

The rearrangement links TRBV6-4 to TRBJ2-3; the match to TRBD1 covers 10 bases. Germline V gene lookup returns CDR1 MRHNA and CDR2 SNTAGT. The J segment lost 5 bases and the V segment lost 5 bases, leaving 10 bases of the junction unmatched. The length of the CDR3 is 16 residues. The CDR3 DNA reads TGTGCCAGCAGTACACTCACCGGGACAGGGGAAGATACGCAGTATTTT. Translation: CASSTLTGTGEDTQYF.

J is TRBJ2-5 and V is TRBV18; no definite D call. The CDR3 totals 12 residues. V lost 3 bases to trimming and J lost 5 bases, with 7 bases between them. The germline gives CDR1 KGHSH, CDR2 LQKENI. CDR3 sequence (DNA): TGTGCCAGCTCACCCTTCAGTGAGACCCAGTACTTC. Its translation is CASSPFSETQYF.

Concerning this clone itself: One junction end disagrees with the germline gene, perhaps due to a read error. This specimen includes other DNA sequences encoding the same CDR3. The rearrangement links TRBV7-6 to TRBJ2-7; D remains ambiguous. The germline V gene encodes CDR1 SGHVS and CDR2 FNYEAQ. The CDR3 is made up of 14 amino acids. The chain's CDR3 is CATRFNSHSYEQYF. As DNA, the CDR3 is TGCGCCACCCGTTTTAACAGTCACTCCTACGAGCAGTACTTC. Combining the CDR3 with reference TRBV7-6 and TRBJ2-7 gives the whole variable domain GAGVSQSPRYKVTKRGQDVALRCDPISGHVSLYWYRQALGQGPEFLTYFNYEAQQDKSGLPNDRFSAERPEGSISTLTIQRTEQRDSAMYRCATRFNSHSYEQYFGPGTRLTVT.

The rearrangement uses TRBV6-5 and TRBJ2-1; 7 bases map to TRBD1. The CDR3 sequence is 14 residues long. Germline V gene sequence: CDR1 MNHEY, CDR2 SVGAGI. J was trimmed by 7 bases and V by 5 bases; bases with no gene match: 8. CDR3 residues: CASSQRQGRNEQFF. The CDR3 nucleotides are TGTGCCAGCAGTCAAAGACAGGGTCGGAATGAGCAGTTCTTC.

The chain is built from TRBV7-9 and TRBJ1-1; 9 nucleotides agree with TRBD1. V lost 5 bases, J lost 1 base, and 8 bases stayed unmatched. Germline CDR1 SEHNR, CDR2 FQNEAQ (reference sequence). CDR3 length: 16 amino acids. The CDR3 region is CASSQGTGIRNTEAFF. In nucleotides, the CDR3 is TGTGCCAGCAGCCAAGGGACAGGGATACGGAACACTGAAGCTTTCTTT.

The genes are TRBV4-1 and TRBJ2-5; weak D call: TRBD1 (6 bases). TRBJ2-7 explains the end of the DNA better; the J call may be wrong. This CDR3 spans 16 amino acids. CDR1 MGHRA and CDR2 YSYEKL come from the germline V gene. The CDR3 region is CASSQDRGRVGGEQYF. In nucleotides, the CDR3 is TGCGCCAGCAGCCAAGATCGGGGCAGGGTAGGGGGCGAGCAGTACTTC.

The chain is built from TRBV4-1 and TRBJ2-6, with D possibly being TRBD1 (6 bases). V was cut by 7 bases and J by 0 bases, with 16 bases left in between. Germline V gives CDR1 MGHRA, CDR2 YSYEKL. The CDR3 is made up of 17 amino acids. This CDR3 is CASTSRTANSGANVLTF. CDR3 bases: TGCGCCAGCACCTCCAGGACAGCGAACTCTGGGGCCAACGTCCTGACTTTC.